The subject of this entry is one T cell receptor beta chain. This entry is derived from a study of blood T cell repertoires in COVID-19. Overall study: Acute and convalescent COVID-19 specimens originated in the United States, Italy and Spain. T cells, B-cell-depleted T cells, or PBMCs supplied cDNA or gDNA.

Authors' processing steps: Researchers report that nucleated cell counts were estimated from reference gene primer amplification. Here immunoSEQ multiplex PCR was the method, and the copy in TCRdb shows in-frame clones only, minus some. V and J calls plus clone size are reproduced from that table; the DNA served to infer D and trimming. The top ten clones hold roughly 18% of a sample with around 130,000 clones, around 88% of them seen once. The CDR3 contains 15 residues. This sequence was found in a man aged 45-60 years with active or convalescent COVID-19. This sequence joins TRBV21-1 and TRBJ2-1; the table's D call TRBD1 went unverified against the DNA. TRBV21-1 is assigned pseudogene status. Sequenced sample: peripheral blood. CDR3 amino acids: CASSKESIKGVEQFF. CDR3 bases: TGTGCCAGCAGCAAAGAGAGTATAAAAGGGGTCGAGCAGTTCTTC.